This T cell receptor beta chain was obtained from a study of CD8+CD57+ T cells in acquired aplastic anemia. General observations from the study: Significance was not reached for CD8+ Simpson's diversity between patients and controls.

Trimming stripped 8 bases from V and 3 bases from J, with 10 bases between. The CDR3 length is 12 residues. A word on this clonotype: Antigen: not known.

The template used for profiling TCR beta VDJ and CDR3 was genomic DNA. TCRdb reprocessed the reads with MiXCR, giving one entry per CDR3 protein. The profile shows a few hundred thousand distinct CDR3 sequences, 55% to 65% of them singletons. This rearrangement joins TRBV12-3 or TRBV12-4 to TRBJ1-1, with a weak D call TRBD1 (6 bases). The clonotype was recovered from a human donor with severe aplastic anemia or a healthy control (not recorded which). Sequenced: sorted CD4+, CD8+, or CD8+CD57+ T cells (not recorded which) from PBMCs. The CDR3 reads CASLRGDTEAFF. The CDR3 region has the DNA TGTGCCAGCTTAAGGGGGGACACTGAAGCTTTCTTT.